This T cell receptor (beta chain) emerged from a study of regulatory T cells in long-lasting Graves disease. Study as a whole: Antithyroid drugs had been taken under 3 months by newly diagnosed Graves' patients. Study-wide results and limits: Persistent disease preferred TRBV28, TRBJ1-2 and TRBJ2-5; new disease, TRBV20-1 and TRBJ2-1.

HTBI primers from iRepertoire and Arm-PCR of CDR3 regions yielded the TCR beta libraries. TCRdb re-called the multiplex PCR reads through MiXCR, storing one row per CDR3 protein. Counted here are 420,000 or so distinct CDR3 sequences, roughly 15% occurring once; the ten biggest clones make up about a quarter. Unmatched junction bases numbered 8, after V lost 4 bases and J lost 1 base. CDR1 is SEHNR, CDR2 FQNEAQ, per germline (reference sequence). The CDR3 contains 17 residues. The time point denotes: newly diagnosed GD, antithyroid drugs for less than 3 months. The TCR library used RNA extracted from PBMCs. Only a few counts were recorded for this clonotype. Its antigen is as yet unknown. This sample also appeared in a second study, on T cells in Graves' hyperthyroidism and ophthalmopathy. As that study records: Using 13 V-J features, a model discriminated ophthalmopathy from stable hyperthyroidism.

Specimen: peripheral blood mononuclear cells (PBMCs), collected at new diagnosis, from a patient treated with antithyroid drugs. The source of this sequence is a woman aged 18-35 years with Graves disease. The V gene is TRBV7-9, the J gene TRBJ2-3; 10 nucleotides agree with TRBD2. The DNA of the CDR3 is TGTGCCAGCAGCTCCAAACCTCTAGCGGGGGGCACAGATACGCAGTATTTT. Protein: CASSSKPLAGGTDTQYF.